This T cell receptor (beta chain) was captured by sequencing in a study of early T cells in non-severe SARS-CoV-2 infection. Study summary: Bulk RNA isolated from unsorted whole blood underwent sequencing; chains were not paired.

The TCR library protocol was used to attach unique molecular identifiers. These identifiers were attached to individual cDNA molecules. TCRdb analysed the 5' RACE reads with MiXCR anew, one entry per CDR3 protein. The sample has about 27,000 distinct CDR3 sequences; around 3% are singletons. This clonotype came up a few times. The antigen remains undetermined. Whole-study results and caveats: Database matching using VDJdb favored anti-spike CD8 responses, with private and CD4 specificities left missing.

Per the germline V gene, CDR1 is KGHSH and CDR2 is LQKENI. Trimming cost V 5 bases and J 8 bases; bases outside gene matches: 13. This CDR3 is 15 amino acids long. The V and J genes are TRBV18 and TRBJ1-2, with 8 nucleotides matching TRBD1. The sample taken for sequencing was whole blood. The TCR sequence derives from an adult who was a healthcare worker with PCR-confirmed SARS-CoV-2 infection or an uninfected control (not recorded which). The CDR3 here is CASSSGFDRGQGYTF. The CDR3 DNA reads as TGTGCCAGCTCATCCGGCTTCGACAGGGGTCAAGGCTACACCTTC. The whole variable domain, remainder taken from reference TRBV18 and TRBJ1-2, is NAGVMQNPRHLVRRRGQEARLRCSPMKGHSHVYWYRQLPEEGLKFMVYLQKENIIDESGMPKERFSAEFPKEGPSILRIQQVVRGDSAAYFCASSSGFDRGQGYTFGSGTRLTVV.